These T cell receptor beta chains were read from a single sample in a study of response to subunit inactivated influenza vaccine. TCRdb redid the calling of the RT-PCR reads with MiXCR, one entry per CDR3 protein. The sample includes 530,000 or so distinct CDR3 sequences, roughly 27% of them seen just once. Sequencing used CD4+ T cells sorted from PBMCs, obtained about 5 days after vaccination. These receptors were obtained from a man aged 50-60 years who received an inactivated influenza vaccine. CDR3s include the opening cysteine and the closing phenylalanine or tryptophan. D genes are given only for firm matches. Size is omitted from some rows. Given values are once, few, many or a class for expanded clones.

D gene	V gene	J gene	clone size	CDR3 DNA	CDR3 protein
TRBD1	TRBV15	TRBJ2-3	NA	TGTGCCACCAGCAGAATGGGACAGGGGGCCGGAGATACGCAGTATTTT	CATSRMGQGAGDTQYF
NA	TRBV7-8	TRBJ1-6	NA	TGTGCCAGCAGCTTAGCACTGTCACCCCTCCACTTT	CASSLALSPLHF
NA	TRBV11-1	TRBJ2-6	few	TGTGCCAGCAGCCCGGGCCAGGGGGGTAACTCTGGGGCCAACGTCCTGACTTTC	CASSPGQGGNSGANVLTF
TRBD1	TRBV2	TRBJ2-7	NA	TGTGCCAGCAGTGAAGATTTGGCGACAGGGCACGAGCAGTACTTC	CASSEDLATGHEQYF
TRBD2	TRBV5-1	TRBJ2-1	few	TGCGCCAGCAGCAAACCGGGACTAGCGGGAGTGGGCAATGAGCAGTTCTTC	CASSKPGLAGVGNEQFF
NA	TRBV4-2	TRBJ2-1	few	TGTGCCAGCAGCCGGGACTCTGAGCAGTTCTTC	CASSRDSEQFF
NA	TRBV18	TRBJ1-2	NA	TGTGCCAGCTCACCGTTACCACTCCTTAACTATGGCTACACCTTC	CASSPLPLLNYGYTF
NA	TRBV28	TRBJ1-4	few	TGTGCCAGCAGTTGGACAGTCTCTAATGAAAAACTGTTTTTT	CASSWTVSNEKLFF
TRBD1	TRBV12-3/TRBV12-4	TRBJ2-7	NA	TGTGCCAGCAGTCGAAGACAGGGGGGCGACGAGCAGTACTTC	CASSRRQGGDEQYF
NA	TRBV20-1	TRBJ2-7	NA	TGCAGTGCTGGCCTTCCCCCCGAGCAGTACTTC	CSAGLPPEQYF
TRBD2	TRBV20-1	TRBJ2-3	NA	TGCAGTGCAAGGACTAGCGGGGGGGCCGGGAGGACAGATACGCAGTATTTT	CSARTSGGAGRTDTQYF
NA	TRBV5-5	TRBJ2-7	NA	TGTGCCAGCAGCTTGGATAGCTGGAGTACCTACGAGCAGTACTTC	CASSLDSWSTYEQYF
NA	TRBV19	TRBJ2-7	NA	TGTGCCAGTAAAAGGCGAGGAGCTTACGAGCAGTACTTC	CASKRRGAYEQYF
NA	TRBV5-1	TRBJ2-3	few	TGCGCCAGCAGCTCTAAGGGTTTGGATACGCAGTATTTT	CASSSKGLDTQYF
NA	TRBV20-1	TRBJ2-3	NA	TGCAGTGCTAGTCTTCCGGGGTCTGCCACAGATACGCAGTATTTT	CSASLPGSATDTQYF
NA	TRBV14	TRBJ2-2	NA	TGTGCCAGCAGCCAATGGTATGGGGTTGGCACCGGGGAGCTGTTTTTT	CASSQWYGVGTGELFF
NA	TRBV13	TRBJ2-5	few	TGTGCCAGCAGCTTAAGGTTTTGGGGTTGGCGAGAGACCCAGTACTTC	CASSLRFWGWRETQYF
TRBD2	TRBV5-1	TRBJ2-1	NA	TGCGCCAGCAGCGTAATAGCGGGATCTGGCAATGAGCAGTTCTTC	CASSVIAGSGNEQFF
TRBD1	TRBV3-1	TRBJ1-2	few	TGTGCCAGCAGCCACCAGGGACAGCCTAACTATGGCTACACCTTC	CASSHQGQPNYGYTF
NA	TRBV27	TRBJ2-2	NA	TGTGCCAGCAGTTCCTATGGGGGAGCGAACACCGGGGAGCTGTTTTTT	CASSSYGGANTGELFF
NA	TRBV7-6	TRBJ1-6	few	TGTGCCAGCAGCGCCCGGGACGGGAATTCACCCCTCCACTTT	CASSARDGNSPLHF
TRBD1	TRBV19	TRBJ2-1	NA	TGTGCCACCCGGGACAGGGGTTTCAATGAGCAGTTCTTC	CATRDRGFNEQFF
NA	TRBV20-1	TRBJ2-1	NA	TGCAGTGCTGATAAGTACAATGAGCAGTTCTTC	CSADKYNEQFF
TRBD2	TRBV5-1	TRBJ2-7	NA	TGCGCCAGCAGCTATCGGACTAGCGGGGGCAACGAGCAGTACTTC	CASSYRTSGGNEQYF
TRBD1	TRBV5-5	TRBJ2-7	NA	TGTGCCAGCAGCCTGGGACAGGCGTCGGCCAGGTACGAGCAGTACTTC	CASSLGQASARYEQYF
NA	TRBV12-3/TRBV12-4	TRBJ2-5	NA	TGTGCCAGCAGTTTAGTTCTGGATCAAGAGACCCAGTACTTC	CASSLVLDQETQYF
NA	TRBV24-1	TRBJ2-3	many	TGTGCCACCAGCACAATGGGGGATACGCAGTATTTT	CATSTMGDTQYF
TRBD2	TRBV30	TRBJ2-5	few	TGTGCCTTTCGCCCAGCGGGAGGCGGAGAGACCCAGTACTTC	CAFRPAGGGETQYF
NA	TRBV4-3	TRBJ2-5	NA	TGCGCCAGCAGCCAAGTGGCGGAGACCCAGTACTTC	CASSQVAETQYF
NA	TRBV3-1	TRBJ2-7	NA	TGTGCCAGCAGCCTTAGGGCGGCACCCTACGAGCAGTACTTC	CASSLRAAPYEQYF
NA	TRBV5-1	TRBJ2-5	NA	TGCGCCAGCAGCCGCCTCGTTCAAGAGACCCAGTACTTC	CASSRLVQETQYF
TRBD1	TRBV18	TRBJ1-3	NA	TGTGCCAGCTCACCACAGACAGGGAGAATCTCTGGAAACACCATATATTTT	CASSPQTGRISGNTIYF
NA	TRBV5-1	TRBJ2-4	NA	TGCGCCAGCAGCTTAGGCAGGGGAGAAATTCAGTACTTC	CASSLGRGEIQYF
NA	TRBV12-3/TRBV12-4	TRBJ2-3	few	TGTGCCAGCAGTTTTGTCGGTGGCACAGATACGCAGTATTTT	CASSFVGGTDTQYF
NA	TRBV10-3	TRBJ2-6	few	TGTGCCTCCGACGCTGGGGCCAACGTCCTGACTTTC	CASDAGANVLTF
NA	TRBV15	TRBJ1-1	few	TGTGCCACCAGCAGAGATCTTGAGGGGAACACTGAAGCTTTCTTT	CATSRDLEGNTEAFF
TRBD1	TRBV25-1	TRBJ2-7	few	TGTGCCAGCAGTGACCCAGACAGGGCGTACGAGCAGTACTTC	CASSDPDRAYEQYF
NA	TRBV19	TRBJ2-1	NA	TGTGCCAGTAGTAATCGAAGGGTCGATGAGCAGTTCTTC	CASSNRRVDEQFF
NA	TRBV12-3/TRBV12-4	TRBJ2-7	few	TGTGCCAGCAGAAGATCCGGGCTCACCTACGAGCAGTACTTC	CASRRSGLTYEQYF
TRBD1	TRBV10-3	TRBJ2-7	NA	TGTGCCATCCAGACAGGGCCCCACTACGAGCAGTACTTC	CAIQTGPHYEQYF
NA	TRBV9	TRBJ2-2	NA	TGTGCCAGCAGCGCTCCGTCTGGGTCCGGGGCTAACACCGGGGAGCTGTTTTTT	CASSAPSGSGANTGELFF
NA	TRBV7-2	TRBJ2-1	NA	TGTGCCAGCAGCTTAGAGGGTATTCATGAGCAGTTCTTC	CASSLEGIHEQFF
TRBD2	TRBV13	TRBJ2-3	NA	TGTGCCAGCAGGAACCGGGCTAGCGGGAGCATCAGAGATACGCAGTATTTT	CASRNRASGSIRDTQYF
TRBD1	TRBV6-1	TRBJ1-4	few	TGTGCCAGCAGTGAACAGACAGGGTTTAGGACGAAGTCAACTAATGAAAAACTGTTTTTT	CASSEQTGFRTKSTNEKLFF
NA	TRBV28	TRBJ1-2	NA	TGTGCCAGCAGTCCAGTTCCGGACATCGATGGCTACACCTTC	CASSPVPDIDGYTF
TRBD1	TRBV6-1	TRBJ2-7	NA	TGTGCCAGCAGTGCCGGGACAGGTCGTTACGAGCAGTACTTC	CASSAGTGRYEQYF
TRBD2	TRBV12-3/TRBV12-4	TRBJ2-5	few	TGTGCCAGCACTCTCGGGCGGGGGGGTTTAGAGACCCAGTACTTC	CASTLGRGGLETQYF
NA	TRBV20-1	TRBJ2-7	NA	TGCAGTGCCCGACCGCTTAGTAGATACGAGCAGTACTTC	CSARPLSRYEQYF